This TCR beta chain was identified during a study of blood T cells in healthy people across ages. The use of a sample-barcoded 5' primer and a J-beta primer mix characterized a second PCR of about 6 to 12 cycles. From the 5' RACE reads, TCRdb called clonotypes with MiXCR, one entry per CDR3 protein. The table records 600,000 to 900,000 distinct CDR3 sequences, roughly 24% of them present only once. This clonotype turned up a few times. The CDR3 runs to 14 residues. The V end lost 5 bases, the J end lost 4 bases, and 14 bases lay between the germline ends. CDR1 and CDR2 (germline): SGHTA, FQGTGA. A further study also used this sample, focusing on T cells of mothers and their children.

This clonotype originated in a boy between 10 and 17 years old in good health. V gene TRBV7-3 combines with J gene TRBJ1-1, with D possibly matching TRBD1 (5 bases). Sequenced material: blood. The CDR3 DNA reads as TGTGCCAGCAGCCCCCAGGGTGAGCTCACTGAAGCTTTCTTT. Translation gives CASSPQGELTEAFF.